Listed below are T cell receptor beta chains from one sample, sequenced in a study of long-term antiretroviral therapy in people with HIV. The protocol was immunoSEQ multiplex PCR, while the TCRdb copy is restricted to in-frame clones and leaves out a portion. The data show about 28,000 clones, with around 90% seen just once and roughly 4% held by the top ten. The sample in question was unsorted PBMCs, obtained 1.8 years after starting antiretroviral therapy. The receptors come from a woman under 30 with HIV. The CDR3 runs from the conserved cysteine through the conserved F or W. Fields, in order: J gene, D gene, clone size, V gene, CDR3 length, CDR3 protein, CDR3 DNA. A D gene is named only where the DNA matches it firmly. For some rows the clone size is stated as once, few or many, or as a class when expanded; others skip it.

TRBJ1-1 | NA | NA | TRBV4-3 | 15 | CASSQDNAPNTEAFF | TGCGCCAGCAGCCAAGATAACGCGCCGAACACTGAAGCTTTCTTT
TRBJ1-3 | NA | NA | TRBV19 | 16 | CASSDRWAVSGNTIYF | TGTGCCAGTAGCGACCGTTGGGCCGTCTCTGGAAACACCATATATTTT
TRBJ2-7 | NA | NA | TRBV10-3 | 15 | CAISWDAAETYEQYF | TGTGCCATCAGTTGGGACGCGGCGGAGACCTACGAGCAGTACTTC
TRBJ2-7 | NA | once | TRBV6-5 | 13 | CASRPGLLGEQYF | TGTGCCAGCAGGCCGGGCTTACTGGGAGAGCAGTACTTC
TRBJ1-4 | NA | NA | TRBV27 | 16 | CASASWDIATNEKLFF | TGTGCCAGCGCTAGCTGGGACATAGCAACTAATGAAAAACTGTTTTTT
TRBJ1-1 | TRBD1 | NA | TRBV5-6 | 15 | CASSQTGRVYTEAFF | TGTGCCAGCAGCCAGACAGGGAGAGTCTACACTGAAGCTTTCTTT
TRBJ2-7 | NA | NA | TRBV19 | 13 | CASSIAGGGEQYF | TGTGCCAGTAGTATAGCTGGAGGGGGCGAGCAGTACTTC
TRBJ2-7 | TRBD2 | NA | TRBV27 | 15 | CASSLLASGSYEQYF | TGTGCCAGCAGTTTATTGGCTAGCGGTTCCTACGAGCAGTACTTC
TRBJ1-1 | NA | NA | TRBV7-9 | 12 | CASSLGAGGAFF | TGTGCCAGCAGCTTGGGGGCCGGGGGAGCTTTCTTT
TRBJ1-5 | TRBD1 | NA | TRBV27 | 15 | CASSIKTGGNQPQHF | TGTGCCAGCAGTATAAAGACAGGGGGCAATCAGCCCCAGCATTTT
TRBJ2-7 | NA | NA | TRBV7-9 | 15 | CASSSSWRPPYEQYF | TGTGCCAGCAGCTCCTCCTGGAGGCCACCCTACGAGCAGTACTTC
TRBJ2-7 | TRBD2 | few | TRBV7-3 | 15 | CASSESAGESLEQYF | TGTGCCAGCAGCGAATCGGCGGGAGAATCCCTCGAGCAGTACTTC
TRBJ1-4 | NA | NA | TRBV4-1 | 14 | CASSQDSLPGKLFF | TGCGCCAGCAGCCAAGATTCGTTGCCCGGTAAACTGTTTTTT
TRBJ1-5 | NA | NA | TRBV7-9 | 14 | CASSLGQPNQPQHF | TGTGCCAGCAGCCTTGGACAGCCAAATCAGCCCCAGCATTTT
TRBJ1-2 | TRBD1 | NA | TRBV6-1 | 14 | CASRSRQGGYGYTF | TGTGCCAGCAGGTCTCGACAGGGCGGCTATGGCTACACCTTC
TRBJ2-7 | NA | NA | TRBV11-2 | 13 | CASSLGGSYEQYF | TGTGCCAGCAGCTTAGGTGGGTCCTACGAGCAGTACTTC
TRBJ1-2 | NA | NA | TRBV28 | 13 | CASHPGANYGYTF | TGTGCCAGCCATCCCGGGGCTAACTATGGCTACACCTTC
TRBJ1-5 | NA | once | TRBV27 | 14 | CASSGSNSNQRQHF | TGTGCCAGCAGTGGCAGTAATAGCAATCAGCGCCAGCATTTT
TRBJ1-2 | NA | NA | TRBV11-2 | 13 | CASSLAGNYGYTF | TGTGCCAGCAGCTTAGCGGGGAACTATGGCTACACCTTC
TRBJ2-1 | TRBD2 | NA | TRBV7-2 | 15 | CASSLGLAGTGEQFF | TGTGCCAGCAGCTTGGGACTAGCGGGAACCGGGGAGCAGTTCTTC
TRBJ1-3 | TRBD1 | NA | TRBV9 | 16 | CASSPEGAEAGNTIYF | TGTGCCAGCAGCCCAGAGGGGGCAGAGGCTGGAAACACCATATATTTT
TRBJ2-6 | NA | NA | TRBV14 | 17 | CASSPMTPLRGANVLTF | TGTGCCAGCAGCCCCATGACGCCGCTTCGGGGGGCCAACGTCCTGACTTTC
TRBJ2-3 | NA | NA | TRBV14 | 13 | CASSQVRGDTQYF | TGTGCCAGCAGCCAAGTAAGGGGAGATACGCAGTATTTT
TRBJ2-3 | TRBD2 | NA | TRBV11-3 | 15 | CASSGTSGFTDTQYF | TGTGCCAGCAGCGGGACTAGCGGATTCACAGATACGCAGTATTTT
TRBJ2-1 | TRBD2 | NA | TRBV7-9 | 16 | CASSPVSGTSYNEQFF | TGTGCCAGCAGCCCCGTAAGCGGGACCTCCTACAATGAGCAGTTCTTC
TRBJ1-2 | NA | NA | TRBV28 | 14 | CASSLKDRPYGYTF | TGTGCCAGCAGTTTAAAGGACAGACCCTATGGCTACACCTTC